This T cell receptor (beta chain) was documented in a study of cytomegalovirus exposure and HLA in healthy donors. Findings and limits, study-wide: Later on, a genetic analysis was performed. It linked a missense variant in DCLRE1C with V- and J-gene trimming of TCR beta.

Per germline, CDR1 LGHNT and CDR2 FRNRAP. Trimming cost V 5 bases and J 2 bases, with 13 bases left between them. The CDR3 runs 15 residues. As for this clone: Its antigen is still unknown.

The PCR used 60 Vbeta and 13 Jbeta primers. The method was immunoSEQ multiplex PCR; TCRdb's version includes in-frame clones alone and lacks a portion of them. Altogether over 150,000 clones are present, approximately 80% being singletons, with the ten largest covering 6% to 7.5%. The sequence derives from a young man in good health and CMV-seropositive. The chain employs TRBV12-5 and TRBJ1-5; weak D call: TRBD1 (5 bases). Sequencing input: PBMCs. The DNA for the CDR3 is TGTGCTAGTGGTAAGGGGTTTTCGGGCAATCAGCCCCAGCATTTT. It yields the protein CASGKGFSGNQPQHF.